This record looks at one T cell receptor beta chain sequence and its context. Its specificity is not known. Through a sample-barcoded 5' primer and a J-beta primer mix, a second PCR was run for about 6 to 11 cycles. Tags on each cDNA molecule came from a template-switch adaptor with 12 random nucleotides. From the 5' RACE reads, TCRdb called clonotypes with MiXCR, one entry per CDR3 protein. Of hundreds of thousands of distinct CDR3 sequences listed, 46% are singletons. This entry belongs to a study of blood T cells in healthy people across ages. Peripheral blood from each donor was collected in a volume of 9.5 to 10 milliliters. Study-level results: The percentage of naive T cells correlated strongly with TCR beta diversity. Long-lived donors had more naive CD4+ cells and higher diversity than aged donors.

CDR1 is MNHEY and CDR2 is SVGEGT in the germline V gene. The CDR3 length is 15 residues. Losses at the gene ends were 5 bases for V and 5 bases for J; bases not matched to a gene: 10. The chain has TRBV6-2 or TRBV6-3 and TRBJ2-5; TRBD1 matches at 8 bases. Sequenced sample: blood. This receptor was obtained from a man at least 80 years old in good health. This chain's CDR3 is CASSPTTGEAETQYF. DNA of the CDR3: TGTGCCAGCAGTCCCACGACAGGGGAAGCGGAGACCCAGTACTTC.